This TCR beta chain came from a study of cytomegalovirus exposure and HLA in healthy donors. Findings and caveats of the study: Follow-up analysis found HLA locus-dependent TCR association rates, highest for DRB1 and lowest for HLA-C.

As concerns this clone: Its specificity is unknown.

The PCR was carried out with 60 Vbeta primers and 13 Jbeta primers. TCRdb's copy holds only in-frame clones and misses some; the assay was immunoSEQ multiplex PCR. The profile shows under 130,000 clones, about 69% of them singletons. The CDR3 sequence is 14 residues long. Germline CDR1 and CDR2: SGHRS and YFSETQ. The V end was cut by 4 bases, the J end by 7 bases, with 18 bases between. V and J are TRBV5-1 and TRBJ2-7, with D perhaps TRBD2 (5 bases). The sequenced sample consisted of PBMCs. This clonotype was obtained from a man aged 40-50 years in good health and CMV-seronegative. CDR3 residues: CASSPGLPAVEQYF. The DNA of the CDR3 is TGCGCCAGCAGCCCCGGACTGCCGGCAGTAGAGCAGTACTTC.